In this sample, the clone carrying this TCR beta chain turned up a few times. As yet, its antigen is unknown. The data stem from a study of response to subunit inactivated influenza vaccine. Findings and caveats of the study: It was the authors' suggestion that each seasonal influenza vaccination recruits few new T cells.

TCRdb independently ran MiXCR on the RT-PCR reads; one entry per CDR3 protein. The sample shows about 780,000 distinct CDR3 sequences, approximately 17% of them seen only once. The CDR3 contains 16 residues. V lost 4 bases, J lost 1 base, and 17 bases lay in between. The chain recombines TRBV12-3 or TRBV12-4 with TRBJ2-7; a weak D match, TRBD2 (6 bases). This receptor was taken from a man aged 45-65 years who received an inactivated influenza vaccine. The sample here was PBMCs from blood, taken 5 days after vaccination. The CDR3, as DNA: TGTGCCAGCAGTTCAGAACCGGGACGGGGGTCCTACGAGCAGTACTTC. Its protein is CASSSEPGRGSYEQYF.